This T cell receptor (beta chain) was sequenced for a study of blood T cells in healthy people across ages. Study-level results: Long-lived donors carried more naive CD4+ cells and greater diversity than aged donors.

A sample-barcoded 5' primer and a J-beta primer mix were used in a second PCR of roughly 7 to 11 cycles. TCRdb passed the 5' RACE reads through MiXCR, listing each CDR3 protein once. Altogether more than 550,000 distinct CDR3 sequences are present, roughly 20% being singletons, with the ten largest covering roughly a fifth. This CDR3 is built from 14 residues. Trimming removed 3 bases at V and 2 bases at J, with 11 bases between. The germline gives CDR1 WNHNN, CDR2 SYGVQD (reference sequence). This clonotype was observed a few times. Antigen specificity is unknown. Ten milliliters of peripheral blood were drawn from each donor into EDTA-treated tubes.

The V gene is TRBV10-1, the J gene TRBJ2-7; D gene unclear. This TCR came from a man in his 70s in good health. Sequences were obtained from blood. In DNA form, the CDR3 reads TGCGCCAGCAGTGACTACGGGCCAACCTACGAGCAGTACTTC. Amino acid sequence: CASSDYGPTYEQYF.